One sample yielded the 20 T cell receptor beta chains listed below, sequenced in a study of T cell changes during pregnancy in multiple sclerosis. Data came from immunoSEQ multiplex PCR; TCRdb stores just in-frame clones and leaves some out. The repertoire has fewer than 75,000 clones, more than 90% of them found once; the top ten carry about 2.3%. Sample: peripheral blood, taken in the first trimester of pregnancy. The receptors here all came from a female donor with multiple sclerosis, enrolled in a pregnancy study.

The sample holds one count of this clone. The CDR3 reads CASISRPGQGNQPQHF. The CDR3 nucleotides are TGTGCCAGTATCTCGAGACCGGGACAGGGTAATCAGCCCCAGCATTTT. The chain carries TRBV19 and TRBJ1-5, with TRBD1 matching over 9 bases. V was pared by 7 bases and J by 4 bases, with 11 bases of the junction left unmatched. The CDR3 spans 16 residues. CDR1 and CDR2 (germline): LNHDA, SQIVND (reference sequence).

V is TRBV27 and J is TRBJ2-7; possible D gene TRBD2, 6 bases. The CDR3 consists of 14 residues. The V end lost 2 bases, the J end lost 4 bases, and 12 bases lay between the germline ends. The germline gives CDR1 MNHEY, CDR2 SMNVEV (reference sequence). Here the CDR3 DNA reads TGTGCCAGCAGTTTAGGGGGGAATAATTACGAGCAGTACTTC. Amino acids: CASSLGGNNYEQYF.

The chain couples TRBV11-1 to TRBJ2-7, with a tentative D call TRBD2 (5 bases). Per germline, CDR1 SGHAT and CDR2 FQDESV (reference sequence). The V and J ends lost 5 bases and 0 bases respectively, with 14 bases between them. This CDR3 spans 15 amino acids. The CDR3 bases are TGTGCCAGCAGCCTCACGGGGTCTAGCTCCTACGAGCAGTACTTC. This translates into CASSLTGSSSYEQYF.

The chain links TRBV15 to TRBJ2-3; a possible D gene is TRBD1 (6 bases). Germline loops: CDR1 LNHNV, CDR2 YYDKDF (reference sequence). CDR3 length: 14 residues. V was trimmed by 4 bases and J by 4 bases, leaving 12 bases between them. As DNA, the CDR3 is TGTGCCACCAGCACGCGACAGGTCCCAGATACGCAGTATTTT. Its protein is CATSTRQVPDTQYF.

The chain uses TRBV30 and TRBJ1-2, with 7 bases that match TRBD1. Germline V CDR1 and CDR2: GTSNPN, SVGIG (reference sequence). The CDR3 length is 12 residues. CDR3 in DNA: TGTGCTTCTTCCGGGACAGCATATGGCTACACCTTC. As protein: CASSGTAYGYTF.

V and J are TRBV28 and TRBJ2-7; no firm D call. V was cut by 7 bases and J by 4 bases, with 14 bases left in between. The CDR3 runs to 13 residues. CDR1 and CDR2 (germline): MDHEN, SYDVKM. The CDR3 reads CASTRPERYEQYF. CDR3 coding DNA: TGTGCCAGCACTCGGCCGGAGAGATACGAGCAGTACTTC.

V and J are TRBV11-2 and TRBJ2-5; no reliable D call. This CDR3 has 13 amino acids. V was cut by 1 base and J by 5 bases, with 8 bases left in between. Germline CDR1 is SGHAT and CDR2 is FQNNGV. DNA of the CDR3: TGTGCCAGCAGCTTAGTACTACGCGAGACCCAGTACTTC. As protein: CASSLVLRETQYF.

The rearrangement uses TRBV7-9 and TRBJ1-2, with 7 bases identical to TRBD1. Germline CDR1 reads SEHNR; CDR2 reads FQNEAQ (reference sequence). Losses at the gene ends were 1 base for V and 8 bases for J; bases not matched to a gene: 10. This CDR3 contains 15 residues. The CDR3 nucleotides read TGTGCCAGCAGCTTAGGGCGGACAGGTATTAAAGGCTACACCTTC. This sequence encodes CASSLGRTGIKGYTF.

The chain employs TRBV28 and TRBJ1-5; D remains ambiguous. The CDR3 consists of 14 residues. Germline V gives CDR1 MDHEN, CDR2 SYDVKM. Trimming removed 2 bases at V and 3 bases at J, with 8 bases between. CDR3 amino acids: CASSLGLFNQPQHF. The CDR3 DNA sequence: TGTGCCAGCAGTTTAGGACTTTTCAATCAGCCCCAGCATTTT.

In nucleotides, the CDR3 is TGTGCCAGCAGTTTATTCGGACTGCAATTATACAATGAGCAGTTCTTC. Amino acids: CASSLFGLQLYNEQFF. This chain joins TRBV27 and TRBJ2-1, with D possibly being TRBD2 (5 bases). The germline V and J ends were trimmed by 1 base and 4 bases, with 14 bases remaining between them. The length of the CDR3 is 16 residues. CDR1 and CDR2 from the germline V gene are MNHEY and SMNVEV (reference sequence).

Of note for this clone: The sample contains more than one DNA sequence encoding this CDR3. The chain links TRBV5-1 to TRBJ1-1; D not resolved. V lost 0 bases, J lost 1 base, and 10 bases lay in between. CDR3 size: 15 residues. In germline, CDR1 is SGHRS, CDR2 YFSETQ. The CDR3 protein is CASSLDGRANTEAFF. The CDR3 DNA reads TGCGCCAGCAGCTTGGACGGGAGGGCGAACACTGAAGCTTTCTTT.

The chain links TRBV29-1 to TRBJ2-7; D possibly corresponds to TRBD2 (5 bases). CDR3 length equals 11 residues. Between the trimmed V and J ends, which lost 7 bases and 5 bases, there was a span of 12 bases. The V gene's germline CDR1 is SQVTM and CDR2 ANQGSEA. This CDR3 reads CSGDEGDEQYF. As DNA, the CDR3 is TGCAGCGGGGATGAGGGAGACGAGCAGTACTTC.

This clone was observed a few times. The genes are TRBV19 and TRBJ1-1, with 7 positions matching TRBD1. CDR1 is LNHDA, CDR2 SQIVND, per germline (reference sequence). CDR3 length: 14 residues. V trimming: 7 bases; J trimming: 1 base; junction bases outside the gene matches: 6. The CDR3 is CASKGQTGNTEAFF. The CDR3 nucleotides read TGTGCCAGTAAGGGACAGACAGGGAACACTGAAGCTTTCTTT.

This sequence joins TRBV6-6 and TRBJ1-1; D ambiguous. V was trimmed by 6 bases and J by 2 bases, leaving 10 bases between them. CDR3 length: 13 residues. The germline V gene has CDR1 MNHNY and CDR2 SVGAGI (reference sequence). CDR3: CASSLSENTEAFF. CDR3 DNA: TGTGCCAGCAGCCTCAGTGAAAACACTGAAGCTTTCTTT.

DNA of the CDR3: TGTGCCAGCAGCTTGGGACTAGCGGGCCCATCCTACGAGCAGTACTTC. It encodes CASSLGLAGPSYEQYF. The chain joins TRBV5-5 to TRBJ2-7, with 10 bases aligning to TRBD2. V dropped 0 bases and J dropped 1; count of bases not matched to a gene: 4. In germline, CDR1 is SGHKS, CDR2 YYEKEE (reference sequence). This CDR3 comprises 16 residues. Combining the CDR3 with reference TRBV5-5 and TRBJ2-7 gives the whole variable domain DAGVTQSPTHLIKTRGQQVTLRCSPISGHKSVSWYQQVLGQGPQFIFQYYEKEERGRGNFPDRFSARQFPNYSSELNVNALLLGDSALYLCASSLGLAGPSYEQYFGPGTRLTVT.

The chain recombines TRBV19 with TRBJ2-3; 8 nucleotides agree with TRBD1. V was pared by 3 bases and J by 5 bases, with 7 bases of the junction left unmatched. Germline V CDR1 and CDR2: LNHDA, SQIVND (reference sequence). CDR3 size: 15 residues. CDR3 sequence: CASSMQGAREDTQYF. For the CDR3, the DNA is TGTGCCAGTAGTATGCAGGGGGCGCGAGAAGATACGCAGTATTTT.

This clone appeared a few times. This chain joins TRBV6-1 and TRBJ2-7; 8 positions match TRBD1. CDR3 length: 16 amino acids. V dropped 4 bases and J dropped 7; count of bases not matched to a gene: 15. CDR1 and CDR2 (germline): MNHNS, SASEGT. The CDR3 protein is CASSAPPDREILEQYF. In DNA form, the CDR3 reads TGTGCCAGCAGTGCTCCTCCGGACAGGGAAATTTTAGAGCAGTACTTC.

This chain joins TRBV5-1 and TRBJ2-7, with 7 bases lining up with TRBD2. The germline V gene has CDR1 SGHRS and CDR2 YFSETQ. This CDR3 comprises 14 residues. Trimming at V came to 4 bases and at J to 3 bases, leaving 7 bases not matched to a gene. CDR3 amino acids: CASSPGTIFYEQYF. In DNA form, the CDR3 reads TGCGCCAGCAGCCCTGGGACTATCTTCTACGAGCAGTACTTC.

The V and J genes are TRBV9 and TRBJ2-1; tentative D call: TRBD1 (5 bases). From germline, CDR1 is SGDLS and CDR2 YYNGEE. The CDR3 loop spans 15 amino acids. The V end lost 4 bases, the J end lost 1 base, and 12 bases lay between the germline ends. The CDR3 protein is CASSPPQGSYNEQFF. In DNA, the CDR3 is TGTGCCAGCAGCCCACCTCAGGGTTCCTACAATGAGCAGTTCTTC. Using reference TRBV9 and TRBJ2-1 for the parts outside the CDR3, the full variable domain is DSGVTQTPKHLITATGQRVTLRCSPRSGDLSVYWYQQSLDQGLQFLIQYYNGEERAKGNILERFSAQQFPDLHSELNLSSLELGDSALYFCASSPPQGSYNEQFFGPGTRLTVL.

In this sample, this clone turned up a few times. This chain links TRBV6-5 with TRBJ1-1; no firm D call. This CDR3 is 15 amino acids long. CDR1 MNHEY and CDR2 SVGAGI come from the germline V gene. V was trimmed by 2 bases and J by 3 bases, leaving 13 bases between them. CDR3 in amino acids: CASSYKLGGYTEAFF. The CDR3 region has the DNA TGTGCCAGCAGTTACAAATTGGGCGGGTACACTGAAGCTTTCTTT.